What follows are 26 T cell receptor beta chains derived from one specimen sequenced in a study of spatial heterogeneity in lung cancer. Overall study findings and caveats: Mutation tallies in tumors tracked expanded intratumoral alpha and beta TCR counts.

Time point indicated: sample taken at primary tumor resection. The antigens of these receptors remain unknown. TCRdb redid the calling of the 5' RACE reads with MiXCR, one entry per CDR3 protein. Of about 19,000 distinct CDR3 sequences listed, roughly 9% are singletons. The sample in question was lung tumor tissue, obtained at surgery. These receptors were taken from a female donor with early-stage non-small cell lung cancer.

Concerning this clonotype: This beta chain is an unintended read in a library built for alpha chains; its size means little. The genes are TRBV20-1 and TRBJ2-3; 8 bases are a match to TRBD2. CDR1 is DFQATT, CDR2 SNEGSKA, per germline (reference sequence). V shed 0 bases and J 6 bases; nucleotides not matched to a gene: 26. The CDR3 sequence is 21 residues long. The CDR3, as DNA: TGCAGTGCTAGAGACCTACCGGGACTAGGGCTTCGGTCAGGATTAGAGGATACGCAGTATTTT. Residues: CSARDLPGLGLRSGLEDTQYF.

This clonotype was counted only a few times. The library was built for alpha chains, so this beta chain is an off-target read and its size means little. The chain joins TRBV9 to TRBJ1-6, with TRBD1 matching 8 bases. J gave up 7 bases and V 0 bases, and 6 bases lay outside the gene matches. Germline CDR1 SGDLS, CDR2 YYNGEE. There are 16 residues in the CDR3. The CDR3 DNA sequence: TGTGCCAGCAGCGTAGTTTCAGGGGGCGCGAATTCACCCCTCCACTTT. Translating it yields CASSVVSGGANSPLHF.

On this clonotype: This beta chain represents an off-target read in a library built for alpha chains; its size is of limited meaning. The CDR3 DNA follows: TGCAGTGCTGAACCCCGGGGGCCTCTTATCACAGATACGCAGTATTTT. It encodes CSAEPRGPLITDTQYF. This chain links TRBV20-1 with TRBJ2-3; TRBD1 or TRBD2 may be the D gene (6 bases each). The length of the CDR3 is 16 residues. V was pared by 5 bases and J by 2 bases, with 20 bases between. Germline assignment: CDR1 DFQATT and CDR2 SNEGSKA (reference sequence).

About this clonotype: For a library built for alpha chains, this beta chain is a stray read; little rests on its size. V gene TRBV3-1 combines with J gene TRBJ2-7; D remains unclear. Trimming left V 0 bases short and J 7 bases short, with 16 bases between. This CDR3 is 15 amino acids long. CDR1 and CDR2 from the germline V gene are LGHDT and YNNKEL (reference sequence). The CDR3: CASSQEGFGSREQYF. CDR3 nucleotide sequence: TGTGCCAGCAGCCAAGAGGGGTTCGGTAGCAGGGAGCAGTACTTC.

This clonotype was seen a handful of times. The library was designed around alpha chains, so this beta chain is a stray read whose abundance carries little weight. The chain links TRBV28 to TRBJ2-7; D may be TRBD1 (6 bases). Germline loops: CDR1 MDHEN, CDR2 SYDVKM. CDR3 length: 14 amino acids. Trimming took 7 bases from V and 5 from J, leaving 18 bases between them. CDR3 DNA: TGTGCCAGCAAATCTTACAGGGTATGGGACGAGCAGTACTTC. Protein: CASKSYRVWDEQYF.

A note on this clonotype: The size of this beta chain means little, since it is a stray read in a library made for alpha chains. The rearrangement joins TRBV12-3 or TRBV12-4 to TRBJ2-1; maybe TRBD2 (7 bases). This CDR3 has 14 amino acids. Between the trimmed V and J ends, which lost 0 bases and 8 bases, there was a span of 11 bases. The CDR3 DNA reads TGTGCCAGCAGTTTAGCGGGGGGGCCATATGAGCAGTTCTTC. Translated: CASSLAGGPYEQFF.

As regards this clonotype: Because the library targeted alpha chains, this beta chain is an off-target read whose size means little. V gene TRBV12-3 or TRBV12-4 combines with J gene TRBJ1-2; D gene ambiguous. This CDR3 is built from 12 residues. The germline V and J ends were trimmed by 6 bases and 6 bases, with 11 bases remaining between them. The CDR3 sequence is CASSSGDHGYTF. The CDR3 region has the DNA TGTGCCAGCAGCTCGGGAGACCATGGCTACACCTTC.

Comments on this clonotype: The library was prepared for alpha chains; this beta chain is a stray read, so its frequency means little. V gene TRBV4-1 combines with J gene TRBJ1-6, with D maybe TRBD1 (5 bases). This CDR3 comprises 13 residues. V gave up 1 base and J gave up 15 bases, with 13 bases separating them. The germline gives CDR1 MGHRA, CDR2 YSYEKL. The DNA of the CDR3 is TGCGCCAGCAGCCAAGGCGAAGGGGATCTCCTCCACTTT. It codes for CASSQGEGDLLHF.

This clonotype is termed medium-sized. As an off-target read in a library built for alpha chains, this beta chain has a frequency of little significance. The J gene is TRBJ1-5, the V gene TRBV3-1, with TRBD1 identical over 8 bases. The CDR3 length is 15 residues. Germline V CDR1 and CDR2: LGHDT, YNNKEL (reference sequence). V trimming: 3 bases; J trimming: 7 bases; junction bases outside the gene matches: 8. The CDR3 bases are TGTGCCAGCAGCCACTCGGACAGGGAAGAGCAGCCCCAGCATTTT. It is translated as CASSHSDREEQPQHF.

This clonotype has just a few counts. The library was built for alpha chains, so this beta chain is an off-target read and its size means little. The rearrangement links TRBV6-6 to TRBJ1-5; 8 bases map to TRBD1. With V trimmed by 5 bases and J by 0 bases, 6 bases remained unmatched. Looked up from germline, CDR1 is MNHNY and CDR2 is SVGAGI (reference sequence). This CDR3 spans 16 amino acids. DNA for the CDR3: TGTGCCAGCAGTCCCGGACAGGGACGTAGCAATCAGCCCCAGCATTTT. Translation: CASSPGQGRSNQPQHF.

The table lists this clonotype with many counts. Because this beta chain is a stray read in a library intended to capture alpha chains, its abundance should not be given much weight. The chain combines TRBV5-4 with TRBJ1-2; D might be TRBD1 (5 bases). Germline values: CDR1 SGHNT, CDR2 YYREEE (reference sequence). The CDR3 extends over 16 amino acids. V was shortened by 5 bases and J by 3 bases, with 20 bases between the two germline ends. In DNA form, the CDR3 reads TGTGCCAGCAGGCCTATGTCGGGGGGAATGGACTATGGCTACACCTTC. Residues: CASRPMSGGMDYGYTF. Based on the CDR3 plus reference TRBV5-4 and TRBJ1-2, the full variable domain is ETGVTQSPTHLIKTRGQQVTLRCSSQSGHNTVSWYQQALGQGPQFIFQYYREEENGRGNFPPRFSGLQFPNYSSELNVNALELDDSALYLCASRPMSGGMDYGYTFGSGTRLTVV.

As regards this clonotype: This beta chain came through as a stray read in a library set up for alpha chains, and its size says little. This sequence joins TRBV19 and TRBJ2-4; D is ambiguous. Germline V gene sequence: CDR1 LNHDA, CDR2 SQIVND (reference sequence). The V and J ends lost 1 base and 0 bases respectively, with 1 base between them. The CDR3 has 13 residues. Here the CDR3 reads CASSIVAKNIQYF. CDR3 DNA: TGTGCCAGTAGTATAGTAGCCAAAAACATTCAGTACTTC.

At least ten counts were recorded for this clonotype. This beta chain is an off-target read within a library intended for alpha chains, so its frequency means little. The V gene is TRBV5-1, the J gene TRBJ1-1; no definite D call. Trimming cost V 1 base and J 0 bases, with 7 bases left between them. This CDR3 comprises 14 residues. CDR1 is SGHRS and CDR2 is YFSETQ in the germline V gene. CDR3 residues: CASSLNSVNTEAFF. CDR3 DNA sequence: TGCGCCAGCAGCTTGAACAGTGTGAACACTGAAGCTTTCTTT.

This clonotype showed up just a few times. This beta chain is off target for a library built for alpha chains, so its abundance means little. V is TRBV6-5 and J is TRBJ1-1; 8 bases agree with TRBD1. Germline CDR1 MNHEY, CDR2 SVGAGI. This CDR3 has 14 amino acids. The CDR3 loop is CGVGAGGLNTEAFF. As DNA, the CDR3 is TGTGGGGTAGGGGCAGGGGGCCTGAACACTGAAGCTTTCTTT.

This clonotype was seen many times. This beta chain is off target for a library built for alpha chains, so its abundance means little. The chain carries TRBV7-3 and TRBJ1-2, with 8 bases fitting TRBD1. V was clipped by 0 bases and J by 8 bases; unmatched bases: 5. Looked up from germline, CDR1 is SGHTA and CDR2 is FQGTGA. CDR3 length: 14 amino acids. This CDR3 is CASSLTRTGGGYTF. The CDR3 bases are TGTGCCAGCAGCTTAACCCGCACAGGGGGAGGCTACACCTTC.

This clonotype was found many times. The library was built for alpha chains, so this beta chain is an off-target read and its size means little. This chain links TRBV5-1 with TRBJ2-1; TRBD2 matches at 10 bases. Looked up from germline, CDR1 is SGHRS and CDR2 is YFSETQ. V was pared by 4 bases and J by 5 bases, with 6 bases of the junction left unmatched. The CDR3 contains 15 residues. CDR3 region: CASSDGTSAHNEQFF. As DNA, the CDR3 is TGCGCCAGCAGCGACGGGACTAGCGCCCACAATGAGCAGTTCTTC.

This clonotype has more than one count but fewer than ten. This beta chain turned up in a library designed for alpha chains; as an off-target read, its abundance says little. V and J are TRBV7-3 and TRBJ2-3; 11 bases fit TRBD1. The germline V gene has CDR1 SGHTA and CDR2 FQGTGA. V shed 2 bases, J shed 4 bases, and the junction held 5 bases outside the gene matches. The CDR3 is 16 residues long. In DNA, the CDR3 is TGTGCCAGCAGCTTATGGGGGACAGGGGGAGCAGATACGCAGTATTTT. The encoded protein is CASSLWGTGGADTQYF.

This clonotype was picked up a small number of times. With the library built for alpha chains, this beta chain is off target and its frequency is not meaningful. The gene calls are TRBV3-1 and TRBJ2-2; unclear D gene. V lost 5 bases, J lost 7 bases, and 11 bases lay in between. Per the germline V gene, CDR1 is LGHDT and CDR2 is YNNKEL (reference sequence). This CDR3 comprises 13 residues. CDR3 nucleotides: TGTGCCAGCAGCATACGTGGCGGCGGGGAGCTGTTTTTT. Translating it yields CASSIRGGGELFF.

There are a few counts of this clonotype. For a library built for alpha chains, this beta chain is a stray read; little rests on its size. The V call is TRBV29-1, the J call TRBJ1-1; TRBD1 might be the D (6 bases). The CDR3 loop spans 15 amino acids. Trimming pared 3 bases from V and 11 bases from J, leaving 25 bases between. Looked up from germline, CDR1 is SQVTM and CDR2 is ANQGSEA. The CDR3 loop reads CSVDLTPDGGRKAFF. The CDR3 DNA sequence: TGCAGCGTTGATCTAACCCCCGATGGGGGGCGGAAGGCTTTCTTT.

Details on this clonotype: This beta chain was picked up by a library intended for alpha chains and is off target, so its count carries little meaning. This CDR3 is CASSFPRSPLHF. The CDR3 coding sequence is TGTGCCAGCAGTTTCCCGCGTTCACCCCTCCACTTT. This chain joins TRBV12-3 or TRBV12-4 and TRBJ1-6; no firm D call. V lost 3 bases and J 9 bases, leaving 6 bases between the germline ends. The CDR3 runs 12 residues.

This clonotype is labeled as medium-sized. This beta chain came through as a stray read in a library set up for alpha chains, and its size says little. The rearrangement joins TRBV3-1 to TRBJ2-5; no clear D. This CDR3 comprises 11 residues. The germline CDR1 and CDR2 sequences are LGHDT and YNNKEL (reference sequence). V lost 1 base and J lost 13, with 10 bases in between. CDR3 sequence reads: CASSQGWTWYF. The CDR3 DNA is TGTGCCAGCAGCCAAGGTTGGACCTGGTACTTC.

With regard to this clonotype: The library was designed around alpha chains, so this beta chain is a stray read whose abundance carries little weight. The CDR3 nucleotides are TGCGCCAGCAGCGCCCGTGGGGGGAGTAGGACCGGGGAGCTGTTTTTT. Residues: CASSARGGSRTGELFF. The chain joins TRBV5-1 to TRBJ2-2, with a possible D match to TRBD2 (6 bases). CDR3 size: 16 residues. Germline V gives CDR1 SGHRS, CDR2 YFSETQ. The V end lost 4 bases, the J end lost 5 bases, and 18 bases lay between the germline ends.

On this clonotype itself: Since it is a stray read in a library aimed at alpha chains, this beta chain has a size that is not meaningful. V and J are TRBV20-1 and TRBJ2-7; D unclear. The length of the CDR3 is 13 residues. V lost 5 bases to trimming and J lost 4 bases, with 15 bases between them. The V gene's germline CDR1 is DFQATT and CDR2 SNEGSKA (reference sequence). In nucleotides, the CDR3 is TGCAGTGCTGGGCCGAAAGAAATTTACGAGCAGTACTTC. Amino acids: CSAGPKEIYEQYF.

As for this clonotype: This beta chain is an unintended read in a library built for alpha chains; its size means little. This chain uses TRBV2 with TRBJ2-7; TRBD1 is a possible D gene (6 bases). CDR3 size: 12 residues. V gave up 11 bases and J gave up 1 base, with 12 bases separating them. The V gene's germline CDR1 is SNHLY and CDR2 FYNNEI. In DNA form, the CDR3 reads TGTGCCGAGGGGGACGGTTCCTACGAGCAGTACTTC. Protein product: CAEGDGSYEQYF.

This clonotype was picked up many times. Since the library was made to target alpha chains, this beta chain is a stray read and its abundance is not meaningful. This chain links TRBV30 with TRBJ1-2; 12 bases match TRBD1. This CDR3 comprises 14 residues. Germline V CDR1 and CDR2: GTSNPN, SVGIG (reference sequence). The junction had 7 bases not matched to a gene; V was cut back by 3 bases and J by 8 bases. The DNA for the CDR3 is TGTGCCTGGAGGGGGACAGGGGGCCTGGAAGGCTACACCTTC. Protein: CAWRGTGGLEGYTF.

Comment on this clonotype: This beta chain was picked up by a library intended for alpha chains and is off target, so its count carries little meaning. The chain has TRBV18 and TRBJ1-5, with D perhaps TRBD1 (6 bases). Trimming stripped 3 bases from V and 1 base from J, with 16 bases between. This CDR3 is built from 17 residues. Germline V gene data show CDR1 as KGHSH and CDR2 as LQKENI. The chain's CDR3 is CASSPSAVGASNQPQHF. The CDR3 DNA is TGTGCCAGCTCACCGAGTGCTGTGGGGGCGAGCAATCAGCCCCAGCATTTT.